The next 18 T cell receptor beta chains were all read from a single sample in a study of blood T cells in healthy people across ages. For the second PCR, which ran for about 6 to 12 cycles, a sample-barcoded 5' primer and a J-beta primer mix were used. TCRdb called the 5' RACE reads again in MiXCR, with one record for every CDR3 protein. The sample has approximately 780,000 distinct CDR3 sequences; more than 25% are singletons. These records were also assigned to another study, of T cells of mothers and their children.

The sequenced sample was blood. These receptors all come from a boy aged 10-17 years in good health.

CDR3 DNA: TGCAGTGCTAGTCAGAGTGGACAGAATGAAAAACTGTTTTTT. Amino acids: CSASQSGQNEKLFF. V and J are TRBV20-1 and TRBJ1-4; D perhaps matches TRBD1 (6 bases). There are 14 residues in the CDR3. V dropped 3 bases and J dropped 5 bases, with 13 bases sitting between them. Germline CDR1 and CDR2: DFQATT and SNEGSKA (reference sequence).

This rearrangement joins TRBV28 to TRBJ2-5, with 7 positions matching TRBD1. Gene TRBJ2-7 matches the end of the DNA better, so the J call may be wrong. Per the germline V gene, CDR1 is MDHEN and CDR2 is SYDVKM. The CDR3 spans 15 residues. The CDR3 DNA follows: TGTGCCAGCAGTTCCCGGACAGGAATCACCTACGAGCAGTACTTC. It codes for CASSSRTGITYEQYF.

V is TRBV12-3 or TRBV12-4 and J is TRBJ2-2; D ambiguous. Trimming left V 7 bases short and J 4 bases short, with 10 bases between. The CDR3 has 13 amino acids. CDR3 nucleotide sequence: TGTGCCAGCAACCCCTTGGGCACCGGGGAGCTGTTTTTT. It specifies CASNPLGTGELFF.

The V and J genes are TRBV6-5 and TRBJ2-3, with D possibly being TRBD2 (6 bases). V shed 8 bases and J shed 4 bases, with 16 bases lying between them. Germline V gene lookup returns CDR1 MNHEY and CDR2 SVGAGI. This CDR3 comprises 14 residues. The CDR3, as DNA: TGTGCCAGCGGCCCGATGGGGGGATCAGATACGCAGTATTTT. Translating gives CASGPMGGSDTQYF.

The rearrangement joins TRBV5-1 to TRBJ2-2, with TRBD2 as a possible D gene (6 bases). This CDR3 comprises 17 residues. Trimming cost V 4 bases and J 6 bases, with 22 bases left between them. Germline loops: CDR1 SGHRS, CDR2 YFSETQ. The CDR3 DNA reads as TGCGCCAGCAGCCCCGCTGGGCCCCTCGGAGGGCCCGGGGAGCTGTTTTTT. Protein sequence: CASSPAGPLGGPGELFF.

The chain uses TRBV30 and TRBJ1-1; unclear D gene. The germline CDR1 and CDR2 sequences are GTSNPN and SVGIG (reference sequence). Between the trimmed V and J ends, which lost 6 bases and 4 bases, there was a span of 9 bases. This CDR3 comprises 11 residues. The chain's CDR3 is CACGRSTEAFF. CDR3 in DNA: TGTGCCTGCGGAAGAAGCACTGAAGCTTTCTTT.

This clonotype is a singleton in its sample. The chain couples TRBV5-1 to TRBJ1-2; no definite D call. V lost 3 bases and J 0 bases, leaving 6 bases between the germline ends. The length of the CDR3 is 13 residues. CDR1 SGHRS and CDR2 YFSETQ come from the germline V gene. CDR3 loop: CASSYEANYGYTF. DNA of the CDR3: TGCGCCAGCAGCTATGAGGCTAACTATGGCTACACCTTC.

This clonotype was seen more than once but under ten times. The chain uses TRBV4-1 and TRBJ1-4; D remains ambiguous. Deletions cut 0 bases from V and 7 bases from J, with 15 bases between. The CDR3 spans 16 residues. Germline loops: CDR1 MGHRA, CDR2 YSYEKL. The CDR3 loop is CASSQDERYKGEKLFF. As DNA, the CDR3 is TGCGCCAGCAGCCAAGATGAAAGATATAAGGGTGAAAAACTGTTTTTT.

The chain employs TRBV6-5 and TRBJ1-4; D unresolved. The germline gives CDR1 MNHEY, CDR2 SVGAGI. The length of the CDR3 is 15 residues. V lost 5 bases, J lost 7 bases, and 17 bases lay in between. CDR3 bases: TGTGCCAGCAGTCCCGGTTACAGCACGGGTGAAAAACTGTTTTTT. Translating it yields CASSPGYSTGEKLFF.

The chain recombines TRBV5-5 with TRBJ2-5; 10 bases agree with TRBD2. The end of the DNA aligns better with TRBJ2-1, so the J call may be wrong. Germline loops: CDR1 SGHKS, CDR2 YYEKEE (reference sequence). The CDR3 sequence is 15 residues long. The CDR3: CASSLGQRGGQWQFF. The DNA for the CDR3 is TGTGCCAGCAGCTTGGGGCAGCGGGGGGGCCAATGGCAGTTCTTC.

This clonotype was detected only a few times. The V gene is TRBV29-1, the J gene TRBJ2-7; perhaps TRBD1 as D (6 bases). CDR1 SQVTM and CDR2 ANQGSEA come from the germline V gene. V was shortened by 3 bases and J by 2 bases, with 14 bases between the two germline ends. This CDR3 has 14 residues. This chain's CDR3 is CSVDTGPLTYEQYF. The CDR3 bases are TGCAGCGTTGATACAGGGCCCCTTACCTACGAGCAGTACTTC.

This clonotype turned up a few times. In DNA, the CDR3 is TGTGCCAGCAGTCGTGGGCAAGAGAGACGTGGAGCTTTCTTT. As protein: CASSRGQERRGAFF. The genes are TRBV7-9 and TRBJ1-1, with D unresolved. Germline CDR1 is SEHNR and CDR2 is FQNEAQ (reference sequence). This CDR3 is built from 14 residues. Trimming took off 6 bases at V and 10 bases at J, with 21 bases between the two ends.

The chain recombines TRBV20-1 with TRBJ2-5, with unresolved D. The last part of the DNA fits TRBJ2-7 better; the J call may be wrong. The CDR3 covers 13 residues. In germline, CDR1 is DFQATT, CDR2 SNEGSKA (reference sequence). The CDR3 DNA sequence: TGCAGTGCTAGCTTTGTCTTCTCCTACGAGCAGTACTTC. This encodes CSASFVFSYEQYF.

This clonotype was recorded a few times. V usage is TRBV12-3 or TRBV12-4 and J usage is TRBJ2-1; 7 bases map to TRBD1. CDR3 length: 14 amino acids. The V gene end was trimmed by 1 base and the J gene end by 7 bases; junction bases not matched to a gene: 4. The CDR3 DNA reads TGTGCCAGCAGTTTAGAGGGGGCAGGGAATGAGCAGTTCTTC. It codes for CASSLEGAGNEQFF.

The chain recombines TRBV2 with TRBJ1-2; TRBD1 matches 9 bases. The CDR3 has 13 amino acids. The J segment lost 7 bases and the V segment lost 5 bases, leaving 5 bases of the junction unmatched. Germline CDR1 is SNHLY and CDR2 is FYNNEI. The CDR3: CASSRDRDSGYTF. The CDR3 coding sequence is TGTGCCAGCAGTAGGGACAGGGATTCTGGCTACACCTTC.

Concerning this clonotype: A much larger clone lies one base from this, so it may be a read error. This chain connects TRBV6-6 to TRBJ1-3; D is undetermined. Per the germline V gene, CDR1 is MNHNY and CDR2 is SVGAGI (reference sequence). This CDR3 has 14 residues. The chain's CDR3 is CASSYLTAGNTTYF. CDR3 DNA sequence: TGTGCCAGCAGTTACCTGACCGCTGGAAACACCACATATTTT.

This clonotype was recorded a few times. The CDR3 region is CASSAQEQETQYF. The CDR3 coding sequence is TGTGCCAGCTCGGCCCAGGAGCAAGAGACCCAGTACTTC. The chain recombines TRBV18 with TRBJ2-5; no firm D call. This CDR3 is 13 amino acids long. V lost 6 bases and J 2 bases, leaving 10 bases between the germline ends. The germline gives CDR1 KGHSH, CDR2 LQKENI.

To note about this clonotype: The junction departs from germline at one end; a sequencing error may be responsible. V usage is TRBV5-4 and J usage is TRBJ2-1, with D uncertain. The length of the CDR3 is 13 residues. CDR1 is SGHNT, CDR2 YYREEE, per germline (reference sequence). CDR3 sequence: CASSLDGPNQQFF. The CDR3 nucleotides are TGTGCCAGCAGCCTGGACGGACCCAATCAGCAGTTCTTC.